This T cell receptor beta chain was recorded in a study of T cell responses to AZD1222 COVID-19 vaccine. General study results and limits: Spike-wide coverage was observed for vaccine-associated CD4 TCRs, with dominant responses at 160-218 and 743-854. At study baseline, merely five or six AZD1222 recipients were seropositive. Donors were largely white British and mainly female; clonal diversity was possibly underestimated. Breadth and depth of Spike-specific TCRs rose after two AZD1222 doses.

The V and J ends lost 7 bases and 1 base respectively, with 10 bases between them. CDR1 is WNHNN, CDR2 SYGVQD, per germline (reference sequence). The CDR3 has 14 residues. The sample holds a few counts of this clone. Its antigen remains unknown. Sequencing was performed with immunoSEQ multiplex PCR; in TCRdb, only in-frame clones are kept and a portion is missing. The sample shows around 85,000 clones, approximately 86% of them seen only once. The TCR originated in an adult in good health. The sequencing here drew on peripheral blood, taken on day 0 of AZD1222 vaccination. V is TRBV10-1 and J is TRBJ2-2, with a tentative D call TRBD1 (5 bases). The CDR3 sequence is CASTPGQNTGELFF. CDR3 bases: TGCGCCAGCACCCCTGGACAGAACACCGGGGAGCTGTTTTTT.